The clone carrying this TCR beta chain was seen a single time. Its target is not known. The data derive from a study of glioma-infiltrating T cells. The iRepertoire nested amplicon-rescue multiplex PCR amplified TCR alpha and beta CDR3s from RNA. For one-step reverse transcription and amplification, about 85-400 ng of tissue mRNA or PBMC total RNA was used. TCRdb processed the multiplex PCR reads anew with MiXCR; each CDR3 protein has one entry. The sample records about 140,000 distinct CDR3 sequences, about 39% being singletons. Regarding the study as a whole: Non-neoplastic patients had below-expected tissue-blood divergence, while all gliomas exceeded expectation.

This CDR3 is built from 11 residues. Trimming shortened V by 4 bases and J by 2 bases, and 5 bases separated the two germline ends. In germline, CDR1 is SQVTM, CDR2 ANQGSEA. The sequence came from a human donor with low-grade glioma or glioblastoma, undergoing nonglioma brain surgery, or in good health (not recorded which). The sample taken for sequencing was glioma tissue, nonneoplastic brain tissue, or PBMCs (not recorded which). J is TRBJ1-1 and V is TRBV29-1, with D unresolved. CDR3 nucleotides: TGCAGCGTTGTCCCCAACACTGAAGCTTTCTTT. Protein: CSVVPNTEAFF.